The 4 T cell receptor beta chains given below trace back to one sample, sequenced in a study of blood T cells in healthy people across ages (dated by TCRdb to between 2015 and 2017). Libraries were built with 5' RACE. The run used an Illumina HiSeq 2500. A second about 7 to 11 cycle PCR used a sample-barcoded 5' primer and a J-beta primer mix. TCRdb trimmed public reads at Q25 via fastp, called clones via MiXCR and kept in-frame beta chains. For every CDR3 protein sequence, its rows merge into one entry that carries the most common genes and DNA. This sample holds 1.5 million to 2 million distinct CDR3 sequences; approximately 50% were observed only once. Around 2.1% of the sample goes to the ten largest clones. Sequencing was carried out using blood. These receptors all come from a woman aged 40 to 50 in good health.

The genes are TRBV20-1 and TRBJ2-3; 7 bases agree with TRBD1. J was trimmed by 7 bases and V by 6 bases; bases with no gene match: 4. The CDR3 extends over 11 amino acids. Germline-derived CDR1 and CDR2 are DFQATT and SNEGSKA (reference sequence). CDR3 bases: TGCAGTGCGGCACAGGGGTATACGCAGTATTTT. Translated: CSAAQGYTQYF.

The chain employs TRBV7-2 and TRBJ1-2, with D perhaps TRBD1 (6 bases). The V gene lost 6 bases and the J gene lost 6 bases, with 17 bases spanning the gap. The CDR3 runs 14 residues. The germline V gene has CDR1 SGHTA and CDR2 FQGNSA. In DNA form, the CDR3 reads TGTGCCAGCAGTTATATACAGGGACCCCATGGCTACACCTTC. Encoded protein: CASSYIQGPHGYTF.

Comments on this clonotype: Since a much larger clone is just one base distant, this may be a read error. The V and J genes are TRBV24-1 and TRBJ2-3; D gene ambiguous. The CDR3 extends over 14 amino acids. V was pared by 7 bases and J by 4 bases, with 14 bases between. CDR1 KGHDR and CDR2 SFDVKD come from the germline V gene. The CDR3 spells CATRGRELADTQYF. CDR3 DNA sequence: TGTGCCACCAGGGGAAGGGAATTGGCAGATACGCAGTATTTT.

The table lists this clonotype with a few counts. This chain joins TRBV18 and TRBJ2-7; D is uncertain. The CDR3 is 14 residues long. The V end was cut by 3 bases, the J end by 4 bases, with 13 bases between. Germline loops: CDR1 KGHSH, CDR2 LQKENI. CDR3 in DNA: TGTGCCAGCTCACCCCCACTTCGTAGTTACGAGCAGTACTTC. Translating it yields CASSPPLRSYEQYF. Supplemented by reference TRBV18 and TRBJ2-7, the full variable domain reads NAGVMQNPRHLVRRRGQEARLRCSPMKGHSHVYWYRQLPEEGLKFMVYLQKENIIDESGMPKERFSAEFPKEGPSILRIQQVVRGDSAAYFCASSPPLRSYEQYFGPGTRLTVT.